A selection of T cell receptor beta chains follows, all from one sample in a study of cytomegalovirus exposure and HLA in healthy donors. This table comes from immunoSEQ multiplex PCR, and its TCRdb copy is limited to in-frame clones, with some not included. This table holds 150,000 or so clones, roughly 79% found once. The sample was PBMCs. The receptor set was obtained from a woman aged 18-29 years in good health and CMV-seropositive. The CDR3 runs from the conserved cysteine through the conserved F or W. The D gene is left open where the match is weak. For some rows the clone size is stated as once, few or many, or as a class when expanded; others skip it.

clone_size	d_call	v_call	j_call	cdr3_nt	cdr3_aa
once	TRBD2	TRBV14	TRBJ2-1	TGTGCCAGCAGCCAAGCTAGCGGCCTCTACAATGAGCAGTTCTTC	CASSQASGLYNEQFF
.	.	TRBV27	TRBJ2-7	TGTGCCAGCCCCGACCGGGGGGAGCAGTACTTC	CASPDRGEQYF
few	.	TRBV27	TRBJ2-3	TGTGCCAGCAGTTTCCCGGGATTGGCTGCAGATACGCAGTATTTT	CASSFPGLAADTQYF
.	TRBD1	TRBV5-6	TRBJ1-2	TGTGCCAGCAGCTTGCCGGGGGGGACAGGGGACGGCTACACCTTC	CASSLPGGTGDGYTF
.	TRBD2	TRBV14	TRBJ2-7	TGTGCCAGCAGCCAGATTAGAACTAGCGTGTACGAGCAGTACTTC	CASSQIRTSVYEQYF
.	.	TRBV4-1	TRBJ1-2	TGCGCCAGCAGCCAAGAAGATCGTCGGGACCACCAGGGGGGCTACACCTTC	CASSQEDRRDHQGGYTF
.	.	TRBV30	TRBJ1-5	TGTGCCTGGAGCGGAGGCGGCGGTCAGCCCCAGCATTTT	CAWSGGGGQPQHF
once	.	TRBV7-2	TRBJ2-1	TGTGCCAGCAGCTTAGCAAACGGTAATGAGCAGTTCTTC	CASSLANGNEQFF
.	TRBD1	TRBV28	TRBJ2-7	TGTGCCAGCACGGACAGGGGGCCGAACTACGAGCAGTACTTC	CASTDRGPNYEQYF
few	TRBD1	TRBV27	TRBJ1-1	TGTGCCAGCAGTTTAGGTACAGGGGGAGGTACTGAAGCTTTCTTT	CASSLGTGGGTEAFF
few	.	TRBV11-3	TRBJ1-5	TGTGCCAGCAGCCCCGGGCAGCCCCAGCATTTT	CASSPGQPQHF
.	TRBD2	TRBV9	TRBJ2-3	TGTGCCAGCAGCGTAGGAGCGGGGACTAGCGGGGGTTCGCGAGATACGCAGTATTTT	CASSVGAGTSGGSRDTQYF
.	.	TRBV5-1	TRBJ1-1	TGCGCCAGCAGCTTGGTGGGGGAGGGGGATAACACTGAAGCTTTCTTT	CASSLVGEGDNTEAFF
.	.	TRBV28	TRBJ2-5	TGTGCCAGCAGTTTGCCCCCGGAGAGGGACCAAGAGACCCAGTACTTC	CASSLPPERDQETQYF
once	.	TRBV14	TRBJ1-2	TGTGCCAGCAGCCCCTGGGCCCCCTCGGGCTACACCTTC	CASSPWAPSGYTF
.	.	TRBV29-1	TRBJ2-7	TGCAGCGTTGTGGGCAGTTCCTACGAGCAGTACTTC	CSVVGSSYEQYF
.	TRBD2	TRBV30	TRBJ2-2	TGTGCCTGGAAAGAACTAGCGCGGACCGGGGAGCTGTTTTTT	CAWKELARTGELFF
.	.	TRBV13	TRBJ2-7	TGTGCCAGCAGCTTAGGTGGGGGTTCGCTAGCGTACTCCTACGAGCAGTACTTC	CASSLGGGSLAYSYEQYF
.	TRBD2	TRBV5-4	TRBJ2-1	TGTGCCAGCAGCGCCGCCGGGACTAGCGAGTTCTTC	CASSAAGTSEFF
.	.	TRBV7-9	TRBJ2-7	TGTGCCAGCAGCTTAGGTTTCGGTCGGGGGGCCGACGAGCAGTACTTC	CASSLGFGRGADEQYF
.	.	TRBV4-2	TRBJ2-7	TGTGCCAGCAGCCAAGATTCTACAGGGTCGCGATACGAGCAGTACTTC	CASSQDSTGSRYEQYF
.	.	TRBV6-5	TRBJ2-5	TGTGCCAGCATCCCAGGGCGTGGCCAAGAGACCCAGTACTTC	CASIPGRGQETQYF
.	TRBD2	TRBV6-5	TRBJ2-1	TGTGCCAGCAGCTATAGCGGGGGGGCTTACAATGAGCAGTTCTTC	CASSYSGGAYNEQFF
.	.	TRBV6-5	TRBJ2-1	TGTGCCAGCAGTTACTCACGGGGGAGGAGTAGGAATGAGCAGTTCTTC	CASSYSRGRSRNEQFF
.	.	TRBV9	TRBJ1-1	TGTGCCAGCAGCGTTGTAGGGGACTTCAACACTGAAGCTTTCTTT	CASSVVGDFNTEAFF
few	.	TRBV4-1	TRBJ1-6	TGCGCCAGCAGCCAAGACTTTGTGCCGTTCGGTTCACCCCTCCACTTT	CASSQDFVPFGSPLHF
few	.	TRBV13	TRBJ2-3	TGTGCCAGCAGCTTATTACCTAGCTGGTCAGATACGCAGTATTTT	CASSLLPSWSDTQYF